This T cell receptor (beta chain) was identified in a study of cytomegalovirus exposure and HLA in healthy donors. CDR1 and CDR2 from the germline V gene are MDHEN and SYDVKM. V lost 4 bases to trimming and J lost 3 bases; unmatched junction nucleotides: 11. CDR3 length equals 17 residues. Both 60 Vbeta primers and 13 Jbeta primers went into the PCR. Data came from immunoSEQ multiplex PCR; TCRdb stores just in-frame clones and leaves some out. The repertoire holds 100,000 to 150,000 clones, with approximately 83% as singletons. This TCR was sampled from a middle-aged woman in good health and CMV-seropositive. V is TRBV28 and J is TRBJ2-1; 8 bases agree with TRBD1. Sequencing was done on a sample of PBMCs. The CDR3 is CASSSNRGSSYYNEQFF. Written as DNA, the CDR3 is TGTGCCAGCAGTTCAAACAGGGGGAGCTCGTACTACAATGAGCAGTTCTTC.